The TCR beta chain described here comes from a study of T-cell reconstitution after alpha-beta-depleted transplantation in children. This CDR3 has 16 residues. V gave up 8 bases and J gave up 0 bases, with 14 bases separating them. This clonotype was detected many times. The authors prepared the TCRbeta library with unique molecular identifiers. Each CDR3 protein gets one entry after TCRdb re-called the PCR reads with MiXCR. The sample has a few hundred thousand distinct CDR3 sequences; 9% to 10% are singletons. This chain uses TRBV12-3 or TRBV12-4 with TRBJ2-6; the D gene is possibly TRBD2 (6 bases). This material consisted of PBMCs from the stem cell graft donor, taken from the stem cell graft. The receptor was derived from a human donor who donated a stem cell graft to a child with SCID. In DNA form, the CDR3 reads TGTGCCAGCGGTGGGGGGATAAGCTCTGGGGCCAACGTCCTGACTTTC. Translating gives CASGGGISSGANVLTF.